This TCR beta chain originates from a study of shared clonotypes between healthy human individuals. General study results and limits: It was observed that roughly 5.1% of naive CD4 clonotypes were shared across several donors. Clonotypes not shared had lower generation probabilities than those common to all four donors.

To note about this clone: The target antigen is unknown.

The germline V gene has CDR1 WNHNN and CDR2 SYGVQD (reference sequence). V was clipped by 6 bases and J by 4 bases, with 21 bases between them. The CDR3 contains 16 residues. Deep was the level at which the assay was run. Original data processing: Filtering differed since immunoSEQ provided only junctions, with no quality scores. This table comes from immunoSEQ multiplex PCR, and its TCRdb copy is limited to in-frame clones, with some not included. Clone size and V and J calls were adopted from that table, with D and trimming inferred from the DNA. The sample lists 2 million to 2.5 million clones; roughly 95% were seen once.

The receptor's source is a man aged 18 to 35 in good health. The gene calls are TRBV10-1 and TRBJ1-1; a possible D gene is TRBD1 (5 bases). The sequencing input was naive CD4+ T cells sorted from blood. Indicated subset: CD45RA+ positively selected. The DNA for the CDR3 is TGCGCCAGCAGAGAGGAGGGTTGGGGGTTATTCACTGAAGCTTTCTTT. Protein: CASREEGWGLFTEAFF.